The 27 T cell receptor beta chains given below trace back to one sample, sequenced in a study of memory CD8 T cells in hepatitis C reinfection. TCRdb's copy holds only in-frame clones and misses some; the assay was immunoSEQ multiplex PCR. Seen here are fewer than 50,000 clones, 88% observed once, and the top ten hold 0.95% to 1.5%. As for time point: peak reinfection, 3 to 8 weeks after reinfection detection. TCR sequencing was done directly ex vivo on sorted cells, without expansion in vitro. The specimen was naive CD8+ T cells sorted from blood. The receptors come from a man in his late teens or twenties with hepatitis C virus infection.

V and J are TRBV19 and TRBJ2-1; 13 bases align to TRBD2. This CDR3 is built from 15 residues. After removal of 7 bases from V and 10 bases from J, the junction contained 10 bases not matched to a gene. Germline values: CDR1 LNHDA, CDR2 SQIVND (reference sequence). The CDR3 region is CASKGGLAGMEEQFF. The CDR3, as DNA: TGTGCCAGTAAGGGGGGACTAGCGGGAATGGAAGAGCAGTTCTTC.

This chain links TRBV15 with TRBJ2-2; no firm D call. CDR1 and CDR2 (germline): LNHNV, YYDKDF (reference sequence). The CDR3 totals 13 residues. With 4 bases removed from V and 6 bases from J, the gap between germline ends came to 9 bases. This CDR3 is CATSNFGSGELFF. The CDR3 DNA reads as TGTGCCACCAGCAACTTCGGGTCCGGGGAGCTGTTTTTT. Using reference TRBV15 and TRBJ2-2 for the parts outside the CDR3, the full variable domain is DAMVIQNPRYQVTQFGKPVTLSCSQTLNHNVMYWYQQKSSQAPKLLFHYYDKDFNNEADTPDNFQSRRPNTSFCFLDIRSPGLGDTAMYLCATSNFGSGELFFGEGSRLTVL.

The chain employs TRBV5-1 and TRBJ2-5, with 7 positions matching TRBD1. Germline V gene sequence: CDR1 SGHRS, CDR2 YFSETQ. The trim removed 4 bases at V and 1 base at J, leaving 7 bases unmatched. The CDR3 length is 15 residues. The CDR3 region is CASSDRGQTQETQYF. The CDR3 bases are TGCGCCAGCAGCGACCGGGGACAGACCCAAGAGACCCAGTACTTC.

This clone was recorded once. This chain uses TRBV7-8 with TRBJ2-2, with D possibly TRBD2 on 6 matching bases. Trimming removed 3 bases from V and 4 bases from J, with 15 bases in between. The CDR3 totals 16 residues. The germline V gene encodes CDR1 SGHVS and CDR2 FQNEAQ. The CDR3 loop is CASSFPGLTFTGELFF. Here the CDR3 DNA reads TGTGCCAGCAGCTTTCCGGGACTGACGTTCACCGGGGAGCTGTTTTTT.

This clone was detected a few times. The V gene is TRBV6-1, the J gene TRBJ2-2; D may be TRBD2 (6 bases). Germline V gene sequence: CDR1 MNHNS, CDR2 SASEGT. Trimming removed 8 bases from V and 6 bases from J, with 10 bases in between. The CDR3 length is 12 residues. The chain's CDR3 is CASAGGSGELFF. The CDR3 region has the DNA TGTGCCAGCGCCGGGGGTTCCGGGGAGCTGTTTTTT.

The rearrangement joins TRBV11-2 to TRBJ2-3; TRBD1 aligns across 11 bases. The germline V gene encodes CDR1 SGHAT and CDR2 FQNNGV. V shed 3 bases, J shed 3 bases, and the junction held 8 bases outside the gene matches. The length of the CDR3 is 17 residues. In nucleotides, the CDR3 is TGTGCCAGCAGCTTTTTCGGACAGGGGGCAATGACAGATACGCAGTATTTT. It is translated as CASSFFGQGAMTDTQYF.

J is TRBJ1-4 and V is TRBV19; 8 bases are a match to TRBD1. CDR1 is LNHDA, CDR2 SQIVND, per germline (reference sequence). The CDR3 contains 14 residues. V was pared by 6 bases and J by 0 bases, with 0 bases of the junction left unmatched. CDR3 sequence (DNA): TGTGCCAGTAGGACAGGGGCAACTAATGAAAAACTGTTTTTT. It translates to CASRTGATNEKLFF.

V and J are TRBV28 and TRBJ1-2; no firm D call. Between the trimmed V and J ends, which lost 6 bases and 0 bases, there was a span of 14 bases. The V gene's germline CDR1 is MDHEN and CDR2 SYDVKM. This CDR3 has 15 residues. The CDR3 DNA is TGTGCCAGCAGCTCCTGGGAGTACGCTAACTATGGCTACACCTTC. It yields the protein CASSSWEYANYGYTF.

The V call is TRBV9, the J call TRBJ2-1; perhaps TRBD1 as D (5 bases). The CDR3 runs to 14 residues. CDR1 is SGDLS and CDR2 is YYNGEE in the germline V gene. V lost 3 bases to trimming and J lost 1 base, with 8 bases between them. The CDR3 DNA follows: TGTGCCAGCAGCGGGGGCTTGTCCTACAATGAGCAGTTCTTC. Amino acid sequence: CASSGGLSYNEQFF.

This rearrangement joins TRBV7-6 to TRBJ2-3, with 11 bases lining up with TRBD2. Germline values: CDR1 SGHVS, CDR2 FNYEAQ. This CDR3 comprises 14 residues. The V segment lost 1 base and the J segment 6 bases; nucleotides outside the gene matches: 0. CDR3 amino acids: CASSLGTSGDTQYF. In DNA form, the CDR3 reads TGTGCCAGCAGCTTAGGGACTAGCGGGGATACGCAGTATTTT.

The chain carries TRBV23-1 and TRBJ1-5; the match to TRBD1 covers 10 bases. TRBV23-1 belongs to the ORF category, with a function that is uncertain. Trimming cost V 8 bases and J 4 bases; bases outside gene matches: 8. This CDR3 has 15 residues. The CDR3 DNA follows: TGCGCCAGCCGGCGCCGGGACAGGGGTAATCAGCCCCAGCATTTT. Protein: CASRRRDRGNQPQHF.

The chain is built from TRBV6-6 and TRBJ1-2; possibly TRBD1 for D (5 bases). CDR3 length equals 13 residues. Germline V lookup: CDR1 MNHNY, CDR2 SVGAGI (reference sequence). The V end was cut by 9 bases, the J end by 6 bases, with 17 bases between. The CDR3 protein is CASHSGGVDGYTF. CDR3 DNA sequence: TGTGCCAGTCACTCGGGGGGAGTGGATGGCTACACCTTC.

V gene TRBV6-1 combines with J gene TRBJ2-5; 8 nucleotides line up with TRBD1. CDR1 MNHNS and CDR2 SASEGT come from the germline V gene. After removal of 5 bases from V and 1 base from J, the junction contained 6 bases not matched to a gene. The CDR3 contains 15 residues. This CDR3 is CASSRTGSFQETQYF. CDR3 coding DNA: TGTGCCAGCAGTCGGACAGGGTCCTTCCAAGAGACCCAGTACTTC.

The rearrangement links TRBV11-2 to TRBJ1-1; maybe TRBD1 (5 bases). Germline CDR1 reads SGHAT; CDR2 reads FQNNGV. Between the trimmed V and J ends, which lost 5 bases and 0 bases, there was a span of 13 bases. CDR3 size: 15 residues. The CDR3 coding sequence is TGTGCCAGCAGCCCAACCCAGGGTTTGAACACTGAAGCTTTCTTT. It is translated as CASSPTQGLNTEAFF.

The DNA for the CDR3 is TGTGCCAGCAGAACGGGACAGTCGGGAATCACTGAAGCTTTCTTT. This translates into CASRTGQSGITEAFF. The genes are TRBV11-2 and TRBJ1-1, with 7 bases identical to TRBD1. V shed 6 bases, J shed 4 bases, and the junction held 11 bases outside the gene matches. Germline V gene lookup returns CDR1 SGHAT and CDR2 FQNNGV. The length of the CDR3 is 15 residues.

The rearrangement uses TRBV28 and TRBJ2-2; D possibly corresponds to TRBD1 (6 bases). The CDR3 sequence is 14 residues long. The V and J ends lost 8 bases and 7 bases respectively, with 17 bases between them. Germline loops: CDR1 MDHEN, CDR2 SYDVKM. The CDR3 bases are TGTGCCAGCGGTACTGGGGGCGCCAACGGGGAGCTGTTTTTT. It is translated as CASGTGGANGELFF.

The rearrangement links TRBV4-3 to TRBJ2-1; D is ambiguous. CDR3 length: 13 residues. Germline CDR1 reads LGHNA; CDR2 reads YSLEER. V lost 3 bases and J 5 bases, leaving 8 bases between the germline ends. CDR3: CASSQYNHNEQFF. Here the CDR3 DNA reads TGCGCCAGCAGCCAGTACAACCACAATGAGCAGTTCTTC.

The genes are TRBV5-6 and TRBJ2-1; a possible D gene is TRBD1 (6 bases). Germline V gene data show CDR1 as SGHDT and CDR2 as YYEEEE. The CDR3 runs 14 residues. V gave up 3 bases and J gave up 5 bases, with 12 bases separating them. CDR3 in amino acids: CASSWGLLDNEQFF. The CDR3 nucleotides are TGTGCCAGCAGCTGGGGGCTGCTAGACAATGAGCAGTTCTTC.

The V and J genes are TRBV2 and TRBJ2-2; 11 nucleotides align to TRBD2. Trimming at V came to 4 bases and at J to 3 bases, leaving 7 bases not matched to a gene. This CDR3 is 17 amino acids long. Germline-derived CDR1 and CDR2 are SNHLY and FYNNEI. The CDR3, as DNA: TGTGCCAGCAGTGTAACACTAGCGGGAGAGTACACCGGGGAGCTGTTTTTT. Protein sequence: CASSVTLAGEYTGELFF.

The chain employs TRBV28 and TRBJ2-5; TRBD2 matches 11 bases. Germline-derived CDR1 and CDR2 are MDHEN and SYDVKM. Unmatched junction bases numbered 17, after V lost 7 bases and J lost 1 base. CDR3 length equals 19 residues. CDR3 coding DNA: TGTGCCAGCACCCTCGGAATAGCGGGAGGGGCGGAACCCCAAGAGACCCAGTACTTC. Its protein is CASTLGIAGGAEPQETQYF.

The genes are TRBV5-5 and TRBJ2-2, with D possibly TRBD1 on 7 matching bases. Germline V gene sequence: CDR1 SGHKS, CDR2 YYEKEE (reference sequence). The CDR3 covers 16 residues. The V gene lost 1 base and the J gene lost 7 bases, with 17 bases spanning the gap. The CDR3 bases are TGTGCCAGCAGCTTGTGGGCAGGGGGAGGCGGCGGGGAGCTGTTTTTT. Encoded protein: CASSLWAGGGGGELFF.

The chain joins TRBV7-3 to TRBJ1-2, with D unclear. The length of the CDR3 is 15 residues. Germline values: CDR1 SGHTA, CDR2 FQGTGA. With 5 bases removed from V and 4 bases from J, the gap between germline ends came to 17 bases. The CDR3 reads CASSLDGGLSYGYTF. The CDR3 bases are TGTGCCAGCAGCCTGGACGGCGGACTGAGCTATGGCTACACCTTC.

The chain couples TRBV6-1 to TRBJ1-1, with 7 bases identical to TRBD1. CDR1 and CDR2 from the germline V gene are MNHNS and SASEGT. The junction had 12 bases not matched to a gene; V was cut back by 5 bases and J by 0 bases. CDR3 length: 17 amino acids. For the CDR3, the DNA is TGTGCCAGCAGTCAAGAACAGGGGAGGAATATGAACACTGAAGCTTTCTTT. This gives the protein CASSQEQGRNMNTEAFF.

The V call is TRBV5-4, the J call TRBJ2-7, with 8 bases fitting TRBD1. From germline, CDR1 is SGHNT and CDR2 YYREEE (reference sequence). V trimming: 4 bases; J trimming: 3 bases; junction bases outside the gene matches: 6. The CDR3 runs to 14 residues. The CDR3 DNA reads as TGTGCCAGCAGCCCCCGGGACAGGAGCTACGAGCAGTACTTC. Amino acids: CASSPRDRSYEQYF.

This clone was detected a few times. The rearrangement links TRBV4-1 to TRBJ1-5; D not certain. The CDR3 consists of 13 residues. V lost 0 bases and J lost 7, with 7 bases in between. Germline V CDR1 and CDR2: MGHRA, YSYEKL. Here the CDR3 DNA reads TGCGCCAGCAGCCAAGACGACGGGCAGCCCCAGCATTTT. Its protein product is CASSQDDGQPQHF.

This sequence joins TRBV19 and TRBJ1-5; D gene ambiguous. This CDR3 region has 14 residues. The germline V and J ends were trimmed by 8 bases and 4 bases, with 15 bases remaining between them. CDR1 and CDR2 (germline): LNHDA, SQIVND (reference sequence). CDR3 region: CASSSGGWNQPQHF. CDR3 bases: TGTGCCAGTTCCTCGGGAGGGTGGAATCAGCCCCAGCATTTT.

V usage is TRBV28 and J usage is TRBJ2-3; 8 nucleotides align to TRBD2. CDR1 MDHEN and CDR2 SYDVKM come from the germline V gene. This CDR3 spans 14 amino acids. J lost 6 bases, V lost 4 bases, and 6 bases had no gene match. In nucleotides, the CDR3 is TGTGCCAGCAGTTCCGGCGGGAGGCCCGATACGCAGTATTTT. Protein: CASSSGGRPDTQYF.